This TCR beta chain comes out of a study of vaccination effects on CD4 cells after COVID-19. About the research overall: Either the BNT162b2 or mRNA-1273 vaccine was given to participants in two doses.

Sequencing followed a ViraFEST assay step that expanded antigen-specific CD4+ T cells with viral peptide pools. The authors isolated CD4+ T cells after roughly 10 days of culture. Absence of prior SARS-CoV-2 infection characterized the vaccine recipients, who showed negative nucleocapsid antibodies. Concerning this clone: No antigen is known for it.

Germline CDR1 is KGHSH and CDR2 is LQKENI. The V and J ends lost 6 bases and 0 bases, in that order; junction bases with no gene match: 7. This CDR3 is built from 15 residues. Clones were sequenced by immunoSEQ multiplex PCR, and TCRdb holds only the in-frame ones, with some missing. The repertoire holds about 34,000 clones, more than 70% seen once, with around 30% in the top ten. Sequenced here: CD4+ T cells from PBMCs cultured with HCoV-OC43 spike peptides, sampled before COVID-19 vaccination. Stated subset: HCoV-OC43 spike overlapping peptide pool stimulation. V gene TRBV18 combines with J gene TRBJ1-1, with 7 bases identical to TRBD1. This TCR was recovered from a human donor who received a COVID-19 vaccine. The CDR3 DNA reads as TGTGCCAGCTCGCGGGACAGCCCCATGAACACTGAAGCTTTCTTT. Translating gives CASSRDSPMNTEAFF.